These 18 T cell receptor beta chains share one sample of origin, sequenced in a study of T cells in localized non-small cell lung cancer. Using immunoSEQ multiplex PCR, the repertoire was profiled, and TCRdb retains in-frame clones only, with some absent. The sample contains around 20,000 clones, 91% of which appear only once. The sequencing here drew on peripheral blood, taken before any cancer treatment. The receptor source for this set is a woman aged 35 to 75 with stage I lung adenocarcinoma.

Only one count was recorded for this clone. The chain couples TRBV19 to TRBJ2-3; D is perhaps TRBD2 (6 bases). Germline values: CDR1 LNHDA, CDR2 SQIVND (reference sequence). V dropped 6 bases and J dropped 7 bases, with 29 bases sitting between them. The CDR3 is 18 residues long. The CDR3 nucleotides read TGTGCCAGTAGCCCGACTAGAGCCAGTGAGGTCAAGTGGAATACGCAGTATTTT. This encodes CASSPTRASEVKWNTQYF.

This clone has a single count. This chain links TRBV4-2 with TRBJ2-7; no firm D call. This CDR3 contains 13 residues. Germline loops: CDR1 LGHNA, CDR2 YNFKEQ. Trimming removed 0 bases from V and 2 bases from J, with 5 bases in between. The CDR3 region is CASSQDQTYEQYF. Here the CDR3 DNA reads TGTGCCAGCAGCCAAGACCAAACCTACGAGCAGTACTTC.

The rearrangement joins TRBV11-3 to TRBJ2-1, with 9 bases fitting TRBD2. The CDR3 sequence is 16 residues long. V was pared by 6 bases and J by 8 bases, with 14 bases of the junction left unmatched. CDR1 is SGHNT and CDR2 is YENEEA in the germline V gene. The CDR3 loop reads CASSHSAIAGAYEQFF. Here the CDR3 DNA reads TGTGCCAGCAGTCACAGCGCCATAGCGGGAGCCTATGAGCAGTTCTTC.

With respect to this clone: At one end, the junction sequence differs from germline, possibly due to a read error. V usage is TRBV7-7 and J usage is TRBJ1-5; 9 bases are a match to TRBD1. This CDR3 comprises 13 residues. Per germline, CDR1 SSHAT and CDR2 FNYEAQ (reference sequence). This CDR3 reads CASSADRGQPQHF. CDR3 coding DNA: TGTGCTAGCAGCGCGGACAGGGGCCAGCCCCAGCATTTT.

This clone has only one observation. This chain joins TRBV16 and TRBJ1-1; unclear D gene. Germline-derived CDR1 and CDR2 are KGHSY and FQNENV. The CDR3 covers 14 residues. Trimming took off 0 bases at V and 4 bases at J, with 9 bases between the two ends. CDR3 in DNA: TGTGCCAGCAGCCAATCCACAGTGCTCACTGAAGCTTTCTTT. It encodes CASSQSTVLTEAFF.

The chain carries TRBV5-4 and TRBJ1-3; D is possibly TRBD1 (5 bases). There are 14 residues in the CDR3. The germline CDR1 and CDR2 sequences are SGHNT and YYREEE (reference sequence). Between the trimmed V and J ends, which lost 2 bases and 3 bases, there was a span of 9 bases. CDR3 nucleotide sequence: TGTGCCAGCAGCTTCCGGGACGGTGGAAACACCATATATTTT. Protein: CASSFRDGGNTIYF.

A single count supports this clone. The rearrangement uses TRBV28 and TRBJ1-5, with D perhaps matching TRBD1 (5 bases). CDR3 length: 16 residues. The V end lost 6 bases, the J end lost 2 bases, and 17 bases lay between the germline ends. From germline, CDR1 is MDHEN and CDR2 SYDVKM. The CDR3 loop is CASSRRGQGGNQPQHF. Here the CDR3 DNA reads TGTGCCAGCAGCCGCCGAGGACAAGGTGGCAATCAGCCCCAGCATTTT.

This clone was seen only once. This rearrangement joins TRBV5-4 to TRBJ2-7; 8 positions agree with TRBD1. The CDR3 covers 15 residues. The V gene end was trimmed by 0 bases and the J gene end by 1 base; junction bases not matched to a gene: 3. Looked up from germline, CDR1 is SGHNT and CDR2 is YYREEE (reference sequence). CDR3 coding DNA: TGTGCCAGCAGCTTGGGACAGGGGTTTTCCTACGAGCAGTACTTC. It specifies CASSLGQGFSYEQYF.

The chain couples TRBV19 to TRBJ2-3; the D is unclear. Germline lookup yields CDR1 LNHDA and CDR2 SQIVND (reference sequence). V was trimmed by 7 bases and J by 6 bases, leaving 8 bases between them. The CDR3 extends over 11 amino acids. The CDR3 region is CASMGHDTQYF. CDR3 nucleotides: TGTGCCAGTATGGGTCACGATACGCAGTATTTT.

The genes are TRBV30 and TRBJ1-1; no reliable D call. V was cut by 0 bases and J by 4 bases, with 6 bases left in between. The CDR3 extends over 12 amino acids. Germline V gives CDR1 GTSNPN, CDR2 SVGIG (reference sequence). The CDR3 coding sequence is TGTGCCTGGAGTGTGACGGTCACTGAAGCTTTCTTT. This codes for CAWSVTVTEAFF.

J is TRBJ2-2 and V is TRBV5-6, with 7 bases lining up with TRBD1. The CDR3 length is 15 residues. J gave up 3 bases and V 2 bases, and 4 bases lay outside the gene matches. Germline CDR1 and CDR2: SGHDT and YYEEEE. The CDR3 nucleotides read TGTGCCAGCAGCTTTAGGGGGCGCGACACCGGGGAGCTGTTTTTT. Protein sequence: CASSFRGRDTGELFF. Full variable domain (rest looked up from reference TRBV5-6 and TRBJ2-2): DAGVTQSPTHLIKTRGQQVTLRCSPKSGHDTVSWYQQALGQGPQFIFQYYEEEERQRGNFPDRFSGHQFPNYSSELNVNALLLGDSALYLCASSFRGRDTGELFFGEGSRLTVL.

V is TRBV5-1 and J is TRBJ2-7; tentative D call: TRBD2 (6 bases). The CDR3 has 16 residues. V was shortened by 0 bases and J by 5 bases, with 18 bases between the two germline ends. Germline V gene sequence: CDR1 SGHRS, CDR2 YFSETQ. CDR3 in DNA: TGCGCCAGCAGCTTGGGGTCGGTTGGGGGGTCGGACGAGCAGTACTTC. Its protein is CASSLGSVGGSDEQYF.

Concerning this clone: An end of the junction does not agree with germline; a read error may underlie this. The genes are TRBV9 and TRBJ1-2, with a tentative D call TRBD1 (6 bases). This CDR3 has 15 amino acids. CDR1 is SGDLS, CDR2 YYNGEE, per germline. The chain's CDR3 is CASSLDRPSNYGHTF. The CDR3 nucleotides read TGTGCCAGCAGCCTCGACAGGCCTTCTAACTATGGCCACACCTTC.

This clone was counted a single time. This rearrangement joins TRBV5-1 to TRBJ2-5, with 9 bases identical to TRBD1. Looked up from germline, CDR1 is SGHRS and CDR2 is YFSETQ. The CDR3 totals 15 residues. V was clipped by 8 bases and J by 3 bases; unmatched bases: 11. The CDR3 loop is CASKGTGKSEETQYF. CDR3 nucleotides: TGCGCCAGTAAGGGGACAGGGAAATCTGAAGAGACCCAGTACTTC.

The rearrangement links TRBV20-1 to TRBJ2-7; D gene unclear. V was clipped by 5 bases and J by 5 bases, with 10 bases between them. The CDR3 contains 11 residues. CDR1 is DFQATT, CDR2 SNEGSKA, per germline (reference sequence). CDR3 loop: CSAHDGHEQYF. CDR3 nucleotides: TGCAGTGCTCATGACGGCCACGAGCAGTACTTC.

The chain carries TRBV19 and TRBJ2-1; 7 bases are shared with TRBD2. CDR3 length: 15 residues. Germline V gene lookup returns CDR1 LNHDA and CDR2 SQIVND (reference sequence). Trimming removed 3 bases from V and 9 bases from J; junction bases left unmatched: 11. The DNA of the CDR3 is TGTGCCAGTAGTATCGTGGCGGGAGACCGGGTTGAGCAGTTCTTC. It encodes CASSIVAGDRVEQFF.

The chain uses TRBV5-1 and TRBJ2-1; D possibly matches TRBD1 or TRBD2 (6 bases each). The CDR3 runs to 14 residues. V was pared by 1 base and J by 7 bases, with 12 bases between. CDR1 and CDR2 (germline): SGHRS, YFSETQ. The CDR3 is CASSLLEGENEQFF. CDR3 coding DNA: TGCGCCAGCAGCTTGTTGGAGGGGGAAAATGAGCAGTTCTTC.

The rearrangement uses TRBV7-2 and TRBJ2-7, with 9 bases that match TRBD2. Looked up from germline, CDR1 is SGHTA and CDR2 is FQGNSA. CDR3 length equals 15 residues. V was clipped by 3 bases and J by 2 bases; unmatched bases: 5. CDR3 sequence: CASSFQPSGTYEQYF. CDR3 nucleotide sequence: TGTGCCAGCAGCTTCCAACCTAGCGGGACCTACGAGCAGTACTTC.